This T cell receptor beta chain comes out of a study of long-term antiretroviral therapy in people with HIV. Study overall: The study's earliest collections predate the 2015 immediate-ART recommendation by about a decade.

The run of the v3.0 immunoSEQ assay was at survey level. Assay: immunoSEQ multiplex PCR; the TCRdb copy retains only in-frame clones and omits some. The sample lists around 21,000 clones, approximately 80% occurring once. The CDR3 spans 13 residues. V was pared by 0 bases and J by 4 bases, with 7 bases between. Germline assignment: CDR1 MGHRA and CDR2 YSYEKL. The TCR originated in a man aged 18 to 29 with HIV. The sequencing used unsorted PBMCs, collected 4 years after starting antiretroviral therapy. This chain joins TRBV4-1 and TRBJ2-7; D is uncertain. The CDR3 nucleotides read TGCGCCAGCAGCCAAGAAGTAGGTTACGAGCAGTACTTC. It translates to CASSQEVGYEQYF.